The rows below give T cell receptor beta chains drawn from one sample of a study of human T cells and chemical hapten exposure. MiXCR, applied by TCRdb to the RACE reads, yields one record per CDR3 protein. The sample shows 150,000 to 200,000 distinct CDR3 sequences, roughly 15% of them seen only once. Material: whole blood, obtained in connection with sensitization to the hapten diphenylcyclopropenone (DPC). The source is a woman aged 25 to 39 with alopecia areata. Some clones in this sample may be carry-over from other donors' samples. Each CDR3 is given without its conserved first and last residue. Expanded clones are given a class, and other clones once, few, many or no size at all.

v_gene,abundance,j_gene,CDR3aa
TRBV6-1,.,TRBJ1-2,ASDSAFSWGYGYT
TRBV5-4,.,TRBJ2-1,ASSLGGLAEGYNEQF
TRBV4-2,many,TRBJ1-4,ASSRQRLGGTTNEKLF
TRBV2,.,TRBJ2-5,ASSVTGVRETQY
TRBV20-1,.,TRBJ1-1,SGGENEAF
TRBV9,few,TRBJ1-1,ASSATGVTEAF
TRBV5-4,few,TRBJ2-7,ASSPKQTKQGEQY
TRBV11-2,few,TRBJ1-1,ASSAFRGPVNTEAF
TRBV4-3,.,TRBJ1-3,ASSQEGRGNTIY
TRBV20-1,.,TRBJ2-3,SARGSGLAKKDTQY
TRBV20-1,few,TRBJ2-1,SARPDREEQF
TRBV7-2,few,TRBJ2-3,ASSSWRQFTDTQY
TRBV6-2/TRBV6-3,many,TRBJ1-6,ASSYAKNYNSPLH
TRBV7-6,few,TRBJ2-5,ASSLQSAGGETQY